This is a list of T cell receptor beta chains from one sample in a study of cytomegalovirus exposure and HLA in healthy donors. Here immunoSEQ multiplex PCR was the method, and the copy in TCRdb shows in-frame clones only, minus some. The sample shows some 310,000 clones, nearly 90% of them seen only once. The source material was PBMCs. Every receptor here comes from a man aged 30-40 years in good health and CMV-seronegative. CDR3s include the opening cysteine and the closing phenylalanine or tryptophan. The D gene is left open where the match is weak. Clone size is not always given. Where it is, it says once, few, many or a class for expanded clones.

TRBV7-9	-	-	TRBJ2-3	CASSSFYTDTQYF	TGTGCCAGCAGCTCCTTTTACACAGATACGCAGTATTTT
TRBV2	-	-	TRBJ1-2	CASKGENYGYTF	TGTGCCAGCAAGGGGGAAAACTATGGCTACACCTTC
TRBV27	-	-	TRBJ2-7	CASSLRGGEQYF	TGTGCCAGCAGTTTAAGGGGGGGCGAGCAGTACTTC
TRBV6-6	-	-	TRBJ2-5	CASSYLTPQETQYF	TGTGCCAGCAGTTACTTGACACCCCAAGAGACCCAGTACTTC
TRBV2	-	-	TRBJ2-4	CASSEIKTAGDKNIQYF	TGTGCCAGCAGTGAAATAAAGACGGCAGGGGATAAAAACATTCAGTACTTC
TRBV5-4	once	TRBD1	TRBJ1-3	CASSFRTGGPGNTIYF	TGTGCCAGCAGCTTTAGGACAGGGGGCCCTGGAAACACCATATATTTT
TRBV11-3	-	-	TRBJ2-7	CASSLGTGEAYEQYF	TGTGCCAGCAGCTTAGGTACCGGGGAGGCCTACGAGCAGTACTTC
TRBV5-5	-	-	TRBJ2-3	CASSLGGLTDTQYF	TGTGCCAGCAGCTTGGGGGGGCTCACAGATACGCAGTATTTT
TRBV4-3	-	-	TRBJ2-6	CASSQGGDGSGANVLTF	TGCGCCAGCAGCCAAGGGGGAGACGGATCTGGGGCCAACGTCCTGACTTTC
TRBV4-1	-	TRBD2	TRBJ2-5	CASSQFSGGQQETQYF	TGCGCCAGCAGCCAATTTAGCGGGGGGCAGCAAGAGACCCAGTACTTC
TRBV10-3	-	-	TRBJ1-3	CAISESAGAGGNTIYF	TGTGCCATCAGTGAGTCGGCGGGGGCCGGGGGAAACACCATATATTTT
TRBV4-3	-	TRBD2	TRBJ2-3	CASSQVATGTSGGAGTQYF	TGCGCCAGCAGCCAAGTCGCCACCGGGACTAGCGGGGGGGCTGGTACGCAGTATTTT
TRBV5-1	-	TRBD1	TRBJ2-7	CASTIRQGWNEQYF	TGCGCCAGCACTATCCGACAGGGGTGGAACGAGCAGTACTTC
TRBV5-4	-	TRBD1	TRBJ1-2	CASSMGTGGLVYGYTF	TGTGCCAGCAGCATGGGGACAGGGGGCTTAGTCTATGGCTACACCTTC
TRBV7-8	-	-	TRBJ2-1	CASTGRGIRPLDNEQFF	TGTGCCAGCACCGGAAGGGGTATTCGACCTCTCGACAATGAGCAGTTCTTC
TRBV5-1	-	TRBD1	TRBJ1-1	CASSWTGEVTEAFF	TGCGCCAGCAGCTGGACAGGGGAGGTCACTGAAGCTTTCTTT
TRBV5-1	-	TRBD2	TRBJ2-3	CASITGASGGHTDTQYF	TGCGCCAGCATCACGGGCGCAAGCGGGGGGCACACAGATACGCAGTATTTT
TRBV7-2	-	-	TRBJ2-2	CASNPGLLDTGELFF	TGTGCCAGCAACCCGGGACTTCTGGACACCGGGGAGCTGTTTTTT
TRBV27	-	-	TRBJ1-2	CASSLRPGTYGYTF	TGTGCCAGCAGTTTACGTCCGGGAACATATGGCTACACCTTC
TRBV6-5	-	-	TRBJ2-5	CASSPDSLQETQYF	TGTGCCAGCAGTCCAGACAGCCTCCAAGAGACCCAGTACTTC
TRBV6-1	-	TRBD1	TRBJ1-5	CASIDRGLDQPQHF	TGTGCCAGCATCGACAGGGGGCTCGATCAGCCCCAGCATTTT
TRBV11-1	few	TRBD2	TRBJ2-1	CASSYQIGLAGTWDEQFF	TGTGCCAGCAGCTACCAAATAGGACTAGCGGGGACGTGGGATGAGCAGTTCTTC
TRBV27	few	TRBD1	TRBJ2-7	CASSDRDYEQYF	TGTGCCAGCAGTGACAGGGATTACGAGCAGTACTTC
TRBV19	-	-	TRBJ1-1	CASNTGYTEAFF	TGTGCCAGTAATACAGGGTACACTGAAGCTTTCTTT
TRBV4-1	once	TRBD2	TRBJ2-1	CASSQDEGSGGGNEQFF	TGCGCCAGCAGCCAAGATGAAGGTAGCGGGGGAGGGAATGAGCAGTTCTTC
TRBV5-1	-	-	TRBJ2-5	CASSLKGWAEETQYF	TGCGCCAGCAGCCTGAAGGGGTGGGCGGAAGAGACCCAGTACTTC
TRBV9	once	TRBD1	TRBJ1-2	CASSTRGQGDYGYTF	TGTGCCAGCAGCACACGGGGACAGGGGGACTATGGCTACACCTTC
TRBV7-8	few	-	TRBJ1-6	CASSLGRGGSPLHF	TGTGCCAGCAGCTTAGGCAGGGGTGGGTCACCCCTCCACTTT
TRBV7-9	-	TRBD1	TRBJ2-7	CASSPDGSQGAIYEQYF	TGTGCCAGCAGCCCCGATGGGTCACAGGGGGCGATATACGAGCAGTACTTC
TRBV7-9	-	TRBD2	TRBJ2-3	CASSLASGGARDTQYF	TGTGCCAGCAGCTTAGCTAGCGGGGGGGCCCGAGATACGCAGTATTTT
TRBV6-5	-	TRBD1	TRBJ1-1	CASSYSSGTGKTEAFF	TGTGCCAGCAGTTACTCGAGCGGGACAGGGAAGACTGAAGCTTTCTTT
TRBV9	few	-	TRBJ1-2	CASAGRYGYTF	TGTGCCAGCGCGGGCCGCTATGGCTACACCTTC
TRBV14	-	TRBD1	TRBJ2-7	CASSQDWGVTGVYEQYF	TGTGCCAGCAGCCAAGATTGGGGTGTGACAGGGGTTTACGAGCAGTACTTC
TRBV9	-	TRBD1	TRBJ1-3	CASSAGQGPFSGNTIYF	TGTGCCAGCAGCGCAGGACAGGGGCCCTTCTCTGGAAACACCATATATTTT
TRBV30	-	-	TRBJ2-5	CAWSTRQIQETQYF	TGTGCCTGGAGTACCCGACAGATCCAAGAGACCCAGTACTTC
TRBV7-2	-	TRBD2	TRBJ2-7	CASSLGTSPSYEQYF	TGTGCCAGCAGCTTAGGGACTAGTCCCTCCTACGAGCAGTACTTC
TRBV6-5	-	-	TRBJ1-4	CASSYSSPLNEKLFF	TGTGCCAGCAGTTACTCGTCCCCCCTTAATGAAAAACTGTTTTTT
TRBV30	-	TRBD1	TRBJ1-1	CACRDRLNTEAFF	TGTGCCTGTAGGGACAGACTAAACACTGAAGCTTTCTTT
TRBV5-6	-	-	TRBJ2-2	CASSLAHRSITGELFF	TGTGCCAGCAGCTTGGCCCACAGGTCAATAACCGGGGAGCTGTTTTTT
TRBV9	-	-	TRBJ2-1	CASTDGNQQFF	TGTGCCAGCACCGACGGGAACCAGCAGTTCTTC